These 8 T cell receptor beta chains were all obtained from the same sample, sequenced in a study of regulatory T cells in long-lasting Graves disease. CDR3 regions were amplified by Arm-PCR using iRepertoire HTBI primers to build TCR beta libraries. TCRdb re-called the multiplex PCR reads through MiXCR, storing one row per CDR3 protein. Here the sample spans more than 650,000 distinct CDR3 sequences, 25% to 30% being singletons. Regarding time point: persistent/refractory GD, antithyroid drugs over 5 years with positive TRAb. Isolated PBMC RNA provided the starting material for the TCR library. The sequenced sample was peripheral blood mononuclear cells (PBMCs), obtained when the disease was refractory, from a patient treated with antithyroid drugs. These receptors originate from a female donor with Graves disease.

This clonotype was recorded once. The J gene is TRBJ2-2, the V gene TRBV6-2 or TRBV6-3; either TRBD1 or TRBD2 may supply D (5 bases each). V lost 0 bases and J lost 6, with 14 bases in between. The CDR3 extends over 16 amino acids. CDR1 is MNHEY and CDR2 is SVGEGT in the germline V gene. CDR3 nucleotide sequence: TGTGCCAGCAGTTACTCGTTAGGGGACGGATCCGGGGAGCTGTTTTTT. This codes for CASSYSLGDGSGELFF.

This clonotype occurred many times. The chain is built from TRBV12-3 or TRBV12-4 and TRBJ1-5, with TRBD1 identical over 7 bases. The CDR3 covers 15 residues. J was trimmed by 3 bases and V by 1 base; bases with no gene match: 3. The CDR3 DNA reads as TGTGCCAGCAGTTTAGGGGACAGCCCCAATCAGCCCCAGCATTTT. Its translation is CASSLGDSPNQPQHF.

V and J are TRBV20-1 and TRBJ1-2; 7 nucleotides agree with TRBD1. Losses at the gene ends were 5 bases for V and 10 bases for J; bases not matched to a gene: 25. The germline V gene has CDR1 DFQATT and CDR2 SNEGSKA (reference sequence). The CDR3 has 17 residues. CDR3 in DNA: TGCAGTGCTCAAGCGTGGGGGGGTAAGGGGGCTGGCTCCCTCTACACCTTC. Its protein is CSAQAWGGKGAGSLYTF.

CDR3 sequence reads: CASSPEGQGAFSPLHF. The CDR3 DNA sequence: TGTGCCAGCAGCCCGGAGGGACAGGGGGCCTTTTCACCCCTCCACTTT. V is TRBV13 and J is TRBJ1-6; 12 nucleotides line up with TRBD1. The CDR3 loop spans 16 amino acids. Germline loops: CDR1 PRHDT, CDR2 FYEKMQ (reference sequence). The V segment lost 5 bases and the J segment 9 bases; nucleotides outside the gene matches: 8.

This clonotype was counted between two and nine times. The gene calls are TRBV30 and TRBJ1-2; D might be TRBD1 (5 bases). V dropped 2 bases and J dropped 4 bases, with 8 bases sitting between them. Germline assignment: CDR1 GTSNPN and CDR2 SVGIG (reference sequence). CDR3 length: 12 amino acids. CDR3 nucleotides: TGTGCCTGGAGTACCGACAGCTATGGCTACACCTTC. Its protein product is CAWSTDSYGYTF.

This chain connects TRBV25-1 to TRBJ1-1; D might be TRBD1 (5 bases). Trimming pared 1 base from V and 2 bases from J, leaving 11 bases between. CDR1 is MGHDK and CDR2 is SYGVNS in the germline V gene. This CDR3 is 15 amino acids long. The CDR3 DNA is TGTGCCAGCAGTGAATCGGGCAGGGTTAACACTGAAGCTTTCTTT. Protein sequence: CASSESGRVNTEAFF.

The CDR3: CASSHAGQGVVYGYTF. Here the CDR3 DNA reads TGTGCCAGCAGCCACGCGGGACAGGGGGTTGTCTATGGCTACACCTTC. The chain uses TRBV7-9 and TRBJ1-2; TRBD1 matches at 11 bases. Germline assignment: CDR1 SEHNR and CDR2 FQNEAQ (reference sequence). The CDR3 is made up of 16 amino acids. V trimming: 5 bases; J trimming: 4 bases; junction bases outside the gene matches: 9.

V is TRBV6-1 and J is TRBJ2-6; maybe TRBD2 (6 bases). CDR3 size: 17 residues. V shed 1 base and J shed 0 bases, with 10 bases lying between them. Germline loops: CDR1 MNHNS, CDR2 SASEGT. The CDR3 loop reads CASSEGGGISGANVLTF. The CDR3 nucleotides read TGTGCCAGCAGTGAAGGTGGGGGGATCTCTGGGGCCAACGTCCTGACTTTC.